These T cell receptor beta chains were read from a single sample in a study of shared clonotypes between healthy human individuals. Clones were sequenced by immunoSEQ multiplex PCR, and TCRdb holds only the in-frame ones, with some missing. The sample has about 2.1 million clones; around 95% are singletons. The sample consisted of naive CD8+ T cells from PBMCs. The source of these receptors is a man aged 18-30 years in good health. Some clones in this sample may be carry-over from other donors' samples. Each CDR3 is given with its conserved first and last residue. Each record gives: V gene, J gene, D gene, clone size, CDR3 protein, CDR3 DNA. The D gene is left open where the match is weak. The size of a clone is reported for some rows only, either as once, few or many, or as a class for expanded clones.

>TRBV6-1|TRBJ2-7|.|.
CASSELAGRYEQYF
TGTGCCAGCAGTGAGCTCGCGGGGAGGTACGAGCAGTACTTC
>TRBV6-5|TRBJ1-1|.|.
CASSYSSGGGTEAFF
TGTGCCAGCAGTTACTCTTCGGGGGGGGGTACTGAAGCTTTCTTT
>TRBV25-1|TRBJ2-2|.|.
CASGDLLHGDTGELFF
TGTGCCAGCGGAGACCTTCTTCACGGGGACACCGGGGAGCTGTTTTTT
>TRBV10-3|TRBJ1-3|TRBD1|.
CAISVDSGQGANTIYF
TGTGCCATCAGCGTTGATTCGGGACAGGGGGCCAACACCATATATTTT
>TRBV11-1|TRBJ2-2|TRBD1|.
CASSLGAGQGGELFF
TGTGCCAGCAGCTTAGGGGCGGGACAGGGCGGGGAGCTGTTTTTT
>TRBV6-5|TRBJ2-2|.|.
CASSRLRENTGELFF
TGTGCCAGCAGTCGTCTTAGAGAGAACACCGGGGAGCTGTTTTTT
>TRBV29-1|TRBJ1-4|TRBD1|.
CSVEVGTDEEKLFF
TGCAGCGTTGAAGTAGGGACAGACGAGGAAAAACTGTTTTTT
>TRBV7-9|TRBJ1-4|.|.
CASSPKQPTNEKLFF
TGTGCCAGCAGCCCGAAACAGCCGACTAATGAAAAACTGTTTTTT
>TRBV27|TRBJ1-5|TRBD1|.
CASSPRTGKPEWPQHF
TGTGCCAGCAGTCCCCGGACAGGGAAGCCTGAATGGCCCCAGCATTTT
>TRBV5-4|TRBJ2-1|TRBD2|.
CASSRVAGGDPNEQFF
TGTGCCAGCAGCCGAGTAGCGGGGGGGGACCCCAATGAGCAGTTCTTC
>TRBV19|TRBJ2-1|TRBD2|.
CASSTRLRDYRFF
TGTGCCAGTAGTACGAGATTAAGGGACTATCGGTTCTTC
>TRBV7-8|TRBJ2-1|.|.
CASSFFGEEEQFF
TGTGCCAGCAGCTTCTTCGGGGAAGAAGAGCAGTTCTTC
>TRBV27|TRBJ2-5|.|.
CASSPTFRQVQETQYF
TGTGCCAGCAGTCCCACCTTCAGGCAGGTTCAAGAGACCCAGTACTTC
>TRBV19|TRBJ1-3|.|few
CASSMTGWGNTIYF
TGTGCCAGTAGTATGACGGGATGGGGAAACACCATATATTTT
>TRBV7-8|TRBJ2-1|TRBD2|.
CASSMGLAGRYNEQFF
TGTGCCAGCAGCATGGGACTAGCGGGCCGCTACAATGAGCAGTTCTTC
>TRBV29-1|TRBJ2-3|.|.
CSVYGGISTDTQYF
TGCAGCGTTTATGGGGGTATCAGCACAGATACGCAGTATTTT
>TRBV5-1|TRBJ2-7|.|.
CASSLGPFYEQYF
TGCGCCAGCAGCTTGGGTCCTTTTTACGAGCAGTACTTC
>TRBV13|TRBJ2-7|TRBD2|.
CASTSLAGALGRVYEQYF
TGTGCCAGCACTAGTCTAGCGGGAGCCCTCGGGAGAGTCTACGAGCAGTACTTC
>TRBV27|TRBJ2-3|.|.
CASSSTGGYTQYF
TGTGCCAGCAGTTCCACAGGAGGTTATACGCAGTATTTT
>TRBV6-1|TRBJ2-5|TRBD2|.
CASMGGLAAETQYF
TGTGCCAGCATGGGGGGACTAGCGGCCGAGACCCAGTACTTC
>TRBV9|TRBJ1-1|.|.
CASSVAGIKNTEAFF
TGTGCCAGCAGCGTAGCGGGGATCAAGAACACTGAAGCTTTCTTT
>TRBV19|TRBJ1-5|.|.
CASSIGGRPENQPQHF
TGTGCCAGTAGTATAGGAGGCAGGCCAGAGAATCAGCCCCAGCATTTT
>TRBV10-3|TRBJ2-7|.|once
CATQGPNLNYEQYF
TGTGCCACCCAGGGGCCAAACCTAAACTACGAGCAGTACTTC
>TRBV7-9|TRBJ2-1|.|.
CASSHVVNEQFF
TGTGCCAGCAGCCACGTTGTTAATGAGCAGTTCTTC
>TRBV6-1|TRBJ2-1|.|.
CASSEGVGSYNEQFF
TGTGCCAGCAGTGAAGGGGTTGGGAGTTACAATGAGCAGTTCTTC
>TRBV7-9|TRBJ2-7|.|.
CASSLPLSYEQYF
TGTGCCAGCAGCTTACCCTTGTCCTACGAGCAGTACTTC
>TRBV30|TRBJ2-7|.|.
CAWRAPQGYEQYF
TGTGCCTGGAGGGCCCCCCAGGGATACGAGCAGTACTTC
>TRBV27|TRBJ2-5|.|.
CASGIRGLQETQYF
TGTGCCAGCGGAATCCGGGGTCTCCAAGAGACCCAGTACTTC
>TRBV5-6|TRBJ2-3|.|.
CASSLDRGRSSGTRDTQYF
TGTGCCAGCAGCTTGGACAGGGGTCGTTCGAGCGGGACGAGAGATACGCAGTATTTT
>TRBV12-5|TRBJ2-3|.|.
CASGFGTGWTDTQYF
TGTGCTAGTGGTTTCGGAACAGGGTGGACAGATACGCAGTATTTT
>TRBV4-3|TRBJ2-7|TRBD2|.
CASSPGTSGLEQYF
TGCGCCAGCAGCCCCGGGACTAGCGGGCTCGAGCAGTACTTC
>TRBV10-3|TRBJ2-7|.|.
CAITPGGPYEQYF
TGTGCCATCACGCCCGGTGGACCCTACGAGCAGTACTTC
>TRBV6-6|TRBJ2-7|TRBD1|.
CASSWTGGYEQYF
TGTGCCAGCAGTTGGACAGGGGGCTACGAGCAGTACTTC
>TRBV28|TRBJ2-7|.|.
CASSLSEPYEQYF
TGTGCCAGCAGTTTATCCGAACCCTACGAGCAGTACTTC
>TRBV7-3|TRBJ1-2|.|.
CASSLSWGQGYTF
TGTGCCAGCAGCTTAAGCTGGGGGCAAGGCTACACCTTC
>TRBV7-9|TRBJ2-2|.|.
CASSPPLGSITGELFF
TGTGCCAGCAGCCCACCCCTGGGGTCCATAACCGGGGAGCTGTTTTTT
>TRBV5-4|TRBJ2-3|TRBD1|.
CASSRGQGSTDTQYF
TGTGCCAGCAGCCGGGGACAGGGGAGTACAGATACGCAGTATTTT
>TRBV9|TRBJ2-5|TRBD2|.
CASSALAGKETQYF
TGTGCCAGCAGCGCCCTAGCGGGGAAAGAGACCCAGTACTTC
>TRBV19|TRBJ2-7|TRBD2|.
CASSATSGRSYEQYF
TGTGCCAGTAGTGCGACTAGCGGGAGGTCCTACGAGCAGTACTTC
>TRBV10-3|TRBJ2-7|.|few
CAISESASEQYF
TGTGCCATCAGTGAGTCAGCTTCCGAGCAGTACTTC
>TRBV28|TRBJ2-2|TRBD2|.
CASSFAGGTGELFF
TGTGCCAGCAGTTTCGCGGGAGGAACCGGGGAGCTGTTTTTT
>TRBV27|TRBJ1-1|TRBD1|.
CASSDRALNTEAFF
TGTGCCAGCAGTGACAGGGCACTGAACACTGAAGCTTTCTTT